The 9 T cell receptor beta chains reported below all come from one sample, sequenced in a study of T cells in Graves' hyperthyroidism and ophthalmopathy (dated by TCRdb to between 2018 and 2020). Library preparation used multiplex PCR. Sequencing was carried out with an Illumina HiSeq 2000. TCR beta CDR3 regions were amplified from RNA transcripts. The first round of RT-PCR for the TCR CDR3 was performed with the HTBI primer set and the Qiagen OneStep RT-PCR kit. TCRdb trimmed the raw reads at Q25, called clones with MiXCR and kept productive beta chains. Rows are combined by CDR3 protein, so each entry shows the most common genes and DNA. This sample comprises more than 150,000 distinct CDR3 sequences, 15% to 20% of them detected only once. Roughly 32% of the sample is in the top ten clones. The sequenced sample was blood. The receptors stem from a woman aged 45 to 65 with Graves' hyperthyroidism.

This clonotype came up many times. The chain recombines TRBV2 with TRBJ1-1; no definite D call. V was cut by 5 bases and J by 2 bases, with 6 bases left in between. This CDR3 region has 12 residues. Per the germline V gene, CDR1 is SNHLY and CDR2 is FYNNEI. The CDR3 DNA is TGTGCCAGCAGTTGGAGCAACACTGAAGCTTTCTTT. Amino acids: CASSWSNTEAFF.

There are a few counts of this clonotype. This chain connects TRBV3-1 to TRBJ1-2; D not certain. Deletions cut 1 base from V and 0 bases from J, with 6 bases between. The CDR3 runs to 14 residues. Germline-derived CDR1 and CDR2 are LGHDT and YNNKEL (reference sequence). CDR3 sequence (DNA): TGTGCCAGCAGCCAAGCTCCAGCTAACTATGGCTACACCTTC. This codes for CASSQAPANYGYTF.

This clonotype was found many times. This sequence joins TRBV2 and TRBJ2-4, with D possibly being TRBD1 (5 bases). The CDR3 consists of 16 residues. Germline CDR1 SNHLY, CDR2 FYNNEI. The V end lost 6 bases, the J end lost 0 bases, and 15 bases lay between the germline ends. The CDR3 sequence is CASRTTALLAKNIQYF. The CDR3 DNA reads TGTGCCAGCAGGACGACAGCTCTTCTAGCCAAAAACATTCAGTACTTC.

There are many counts of this clonotype. The V call is TRBV6-2 or TRBV6-3, the J call TRBJ2-2; tentatively, D is TRBD2 (7 bases). The V gene's germline CDR1 is MNHEY and CDR2 SVGEGT. The CDR3 totals 15 residues. Between the trimmed V and J ends, which lost 6 bases and 7 bases, there was a span of 18 bases. The CDR3 sequence is CASRTFGGAGGELFF. CDR3 nucleotides: TGTGCCAGCAGGACCTTTGGGGGGGCCGGCGGGGAGCTGTTTTTT.

This clonotype was picked up many times. The V gene is TRBV12-3 or TRBV12-4, the J gene TRBJ1-1, with D maybe TRBD1 (5 bases). The CDR3 extends over 16 amino acids. The V and J ends lost 5 bases and 1 base respectively, with 17 bases between them. CDR3 sequence reads: CASSRPAQGPNTEAFF. The CDR3 coding sequence is TGTGCCAGCAGTCGACCGGCGCAGGGCCCGAACACTGAAGCTTTCTTT.

This clonotype was observed a single time. V usage is TRBV10-3 and J usage is TRBJ2-7; D ambiguous. Germline V gene data show CDR1 as ENHRY and CDR2 as SYGVKD. This CDR3 is 13 amino acids long. Trimming cost V 3 bases and J 3 bases, with 9 bases left between them. CDR3 DNA: TGTGCCATCAGTGACAGAAGCCACTACGAGCAGTACTTC. The encoded protein is CAISDRSHYEQYF.

This clonotype was seen repeatedly, ten times or more. The J gene is TRBJ2-1, the V gene TRBV12-3 or TRBV12-4; TRBD2 matches at 9 bases. The trim removed 6 bases at V and 5 bases at J, leaving 5 bases unmatched. The length of the CDR3 is 14 residues. CDR3 sequence: CASRLAGGNNEQFF. DNA for the CDR3: TGTGCCAGCAGGTTGGCGGGGGGGAACAATGAGCAGTTCTTC.

This clonotype turned up a few times. This chain links TRBV6-1 with TRBJ1-4, with TRBD1 as a possible D gene (6 bases). V lost 5 bases and J 10 bases, leaving 20 bases between the germline ends. CDR3 length: 15 amino acids. Germline CDR1 MNHNS, CDR2 SASEGT. This CDR3 reads CASSFPGEGGGKLFF. The CDR3 bases are TGTGCCAGCAGTTTTCCAGGGGAAGGAGGGGGAAAACTGTTTTTT.

This clonotype was counted ten times or more. This rearrangement joins TRBV5-1 to TRBJ2-3; 7 bases match TRBD2. In germline, CDR1 is SGHRS, CDR2 YFSETQ. This CDR3 is 15 amino acids long. Trimming at V came to 3 bases and at J to 5 bases, leaving 9 bases not matched to a gene. CDR3 DNA: TGCGCCAGCAGCTCCCCGAGCGGGGTAGGAGATACGCAGTATTTT. The encoded protein is CASSSPSGVGDTQYF.